The entry below describes one TCR beta chain. Noted time point: newly diagnosed GD, antithyroid drugs for less than 3 months. Extracted RNA from PBMCs served as the source of the TCR library. This entry comes from a study of regulatory T cells in long-lasting Graves disease. Through Arm-PCR of CDR3 regions and iRepertoire HTBI primers, TCR beta libraries were built. Authors' methods: Segment identification across samples yielded 62 TRBV and 14 to 15 TRBJ segments. One entry per CDR3 protein results from TCRdb running MiXCR on the multiplex PCR reads. These V and J calls originate from TCRdb's pipeline instead of the authors' own analysis. The table records some 450,000 distinct CDR3 sequences, 16% of them present only once. V was clipped by 2 bases and J by 7 bases, with 17 bases between them. Looked up from germline, CDR1 is MNHEY and CDR2 is SVGEGT. The CDR3 runs to 16 residues. The same data also contributed to another study, on T cells in Graves' hyperthyroidism and ophthalmopathy.

The receptor comes from a woman aged 25 to 45 with Graves disease. The J gene is TRBJ1-4, the V gene TRBV6-2 or TRBV6-3; TRBD1 is a possible D gene (6 bases). The specimen comprised peripheral blood mononuclear cells (PBMCs), sampled at new diagnosis, from a patient treated with antithyroid drugs. The CDR3 spells CASSYTRGEIGEKLFF. For the CDR3, the DNA is TGTGCCAGCAGTTACACCAGGGGCGAGATAGGTGAAAAACTGTTTTTT.